The 20 T cell receptor beta chains given below trace back to one sample, sequenced in a study of shared clonotypes between healthy human individuals (TCRdb year 2020). Preparation of the library involved the immunoSEQ multiplex PCR assay. TCRdb limited this immuneACCESS table to in-frame rearrangements with V and J called. A share of clones is missing; checked studies link under half to unresolved V genes, and the rest is unexplained. Here the sample has about 1.1 million clones; around 77% occur a single time. The ten largest make up 0.89% of the sample. Sequenced sample: memory CD4+ T cells from PBMCs. The cell subset or site label on this specimen signifies: CD45RA-negative fraction. These receptors originate from a man younger than 35 in good health. Some clones in this sample may be carry-over from other donors' samples.

The V call is TRBV9, the J call TRBJ1-2, with D perhaps TRBD1 (5 bases). V was trimmed by 3 bases and J by 4 bases, leaving 10 bases between them. This CDR3 spans 13 amino acids. Germline CDR1 and CDR2: SGDLS and YYNGEE. The CDR3 nucleotides read TGTGCCAGCAGCGCTCCAGGGTCCTATGGCTACACCTTC. The encoded protein is CASSAPGSYGYTF.

The chain couples TRBV2 to TRBJ1-2; no clear D. Trimming removed 3 bases at V and 3 bases at J, with 14 bases between. The CDR3 runs to 15 residues. Germline V gene lookup returns CDR1 SNHLY and CDR2 FYNNEI. This CDR3 is CASSDGQPLDYGYTF. The CDR3 DNA sequence: TGTGCCAGCAGTGATGGGCAGCCCCTTGACTATGGCTACACCTTC. Combining the CDR3 with reference TRBV2 and TRBJ1-2 gives the whole variable domain EPEVTQTPSHQVTQMGQEVILRCVPISNHLYFYWYRQILGQKVEFLVSFYNNEISEKSEIFDDQFSVERPDGSNFTLKIRSTKLEDSAMYFCASSDGQPLDYGYTFGSGTRLTVV.

This chain uses TRBV5-1 with TRBJ2-3, with 10 bases matching TRBD2. Per germline, CDR1 SGHRS and CDR2 YFSETQ. V lost 4 bases and J lost 2; bases outside the gene matches: 4. The CDR3 covers 15 residues. In DNA, the CDR3 is TGCGCCAGCAGCCGAGGACTAGCGGACACAGATACGCAGTATTTT. Translated: CASSRGLADTDTQYF. The full variable domain, completed using reference TRBV5-1 and TRBJ2-3, is KAGVTQTPRYLIKTRGQQVTLSCSPISGHRSVSWYQQTPGQGLQFLFEYFSETQRNKGNFPGRFSGRQFSNSRSEMNVSTLELGDSALYLCASSRGLADTDTQYFGPGTRLTVL.

This clone was detected only once. The likely explanation is a read error, given a far larger clone one base away. The chain links TRBV5-1 to TRBJ1-4, with D possibly TRBD1 on 5 matching bases. V was clipped by 6 bases and J by 7 bases, with 13 bases between them. The germline V gene has CDR1 SGHRS and CDR2 YFSETQ. The CDR3 runs to 13 residues. CDR3 DNA: TGCGCCAGCAACTTCGCCGGGGGTGAAAAACTGTTTTTT. It translates to CASNFAGGEKLFF.

This chain's CDR3 is CASRSTSGSYNEQFF. CDR3 in DNA: TGTGCCAGCAGATCCACTAGCGGATCCTACAATGAGCAGTTCTTC. The chain couples TRBV11-1 to TRBJ2-1; 8 bases fit TRBD2. Germline trimming cut 6 bases from V and 1 base from J; bases unmatched to any gene: 5. Germline lookup yields CDR1 SGHAT and CDR2 FQDESV (reference sequence). The length of the CDR3 is 15 residues.

This clone was seen a handful of times. The chain uses TRBV18 and TRBJ2-2; no clear D. The CDR3 contains 16 residues. V was pared by 3 bases and J by 0 bases, with 11 bases between. Germline lookup yields CDR1 KGHSH and CDR2 LQKENI. In nucleotides, the CDR3 is TGTGCCAGCTCACCCGACTCCCCCGCGAACACCGGGGAGCTGTTTTTT. Amino acid sequence: CASSPDSPANTGELFF.

The chain uses TRBV11-2 and TRBJ1-2; possibly TRBD1 for D (6 bases). The CDR3 consists of 16 residues. CDR1 and CDR2 (germline): SGHAT, FQNNGV. Trimming left V 1 base short and J 8 bases short, with 20 bases between. The CDR3 is CASSLGRRQVFEGYTF. The DNA of the CDR3 is TGTGCCAGCAGCTTAGGCCGTAGACAGGTCTTTGAAGGCTACACCTTC. Full variable domain (missing parts from reference TRBV11-2 and TRBJ1-2): EAGVAQSPRYKIIEKRQSVAFWCNPISGHATLYWYQQILGQGPKLLIQFQNNGVVDDSQLPKDRFSAERLKGVDSTLKIQPAKLEDSAVYLCASSLGRRQVFEGYTFGSGTRLTVV.

In this sample, this clone turned up once. The chain recombines TRBV2 with TRBJ1-1; the D gene is possibly TRBD1 (6 bases). Germline loops: CDR1 SNHLY, CDR2 FYNNEI. There are 14 residues in the CDR3. V was pared by 5 bases and J by 4 bases, with 14 bases between. The DNA for the CDR3 is TGTGCCAGCAGTAAGACAGGTTTGGGCACTGAAGCTTTCTTT. Protein product: CASSKTGLGTEAFF. Full variable domain (rest looked up from reference TRBV2 and TRBJ1-1): EPEVTQTPSHQVTQMGQEVILRCVPISNHLYFYWYRQILGQKVEFLVSFYNNEISEKSEIFDDQFSVERPDGSNFTLKIRSTKLEDSAMYFCASSKTGLGTEAFFGQGTRLTVV.

This clone was seen a single time. A much more abundant neighbour one base away suggests this may be a read error. This chain joins TRBV5-4 and TRBJ2-5; 8 bases are a match to TRBD2. V was clipped by 1 base and J by 5 bases; unmatched bases: 7. From germline, CDR1 is SGHNT and CDR2 YYREEE (reference sequence). The CDR3 totals 15 residues. The CDR3 DNA reads as TGTGCCAGCAGCTTGCGTGAGCGGGGGAGGGAGACCCAGTACTTC. Encoded protein: CASSLRERGRETQYF.

The V call is TRBV5-1, the J call TRBJ1-4, with TRBD1 matching 7 bases. CDR1 is SGHRS, CDR2 YFSETQ, per germline. The CDR3 contains 16 residues. The trim removed 3 bases at V and 5 bases at J, leaving 10 bases unmatched. The CDR3 DNA is TGCGCCAGCAGCTCCGGACAGGTGTGGGAGAATGAAAAACTGTTTTTT. It is translated as CASSSGQVWENEKLFF. The variable domain in full, with the rest retrieved from reference TRBV5-1 and TRBJ1-4, is KAGVTQTPRYLIKTRGQQVTLSCSPISGHRSVSWYQQTPGQGLQFLFEYFSETQRNKGNFPGRFSGRQFSNSRSEMNVSTLELGDSALYLCASSSGQVWENEKLFFGSGTQLSVL.

The chain employs TRBV7-3 and TRBJ2-1; 11 positions agree with TRBD1. The germline V gene has CDR1 SGHTA and CDR2 FQGTGA. With 5 bases clipped from V and 8 bases from J, the junction kept 8 bases outside the gene matches. The CDR3 contains 15 residues. The CDR3 spells CASSRGTGGSDEQFF. In DNA form, the CDR3 reads TGTGCCAGCAGCCGAGGGACAGGGGGTTCCGATGAGCAGTTCTTC.

The gene calls are TRBV14 and TRBJ2-1, with 11 bases identical to TRBD2. This CDR3 is 15 amino acids long. V trimming: 5 bases; J trimming: 3 bases; junction bases outside the gene matches: 3. Per germline, CDR1 SGHDN and CDR2 FVKESK. This CDR3 reads CASSTTSGIYNEQFF. DNA for the CDR3: TGTGCCAGCAGCACGACTAGCGGGATCTACAATGAGCAGTTCTTC.

V gene TRBV19 combines with J gene TRBJ1-1; a weak D match, TRBD1 (5 bases). The CDR3 spans 14 residues. V lost 9 bases and J lost 1, with 15 bases in between. Germline assignment: CDR1 LNHDA and CDR2 SQIVND (reference sequence). The CDR3 nucleotides are TGTGCCAGCAATTCCGGGGGGAGGAACACTGAAGCTTTCTTT. This gives the protein CASNSGGRNTEAFF.

The rearrangement joins TRBV10-3 to TRBJ1-1; D not certain. The CDR3 loop spans 14 amino acids. V shed 10 bases and J shed 1 base, with 16 bases lying between them. Germline V lookup: CDR1 ENHRY, CDR2 SYGVKD. The CDR3 sequence is CATVSQLRNTEAFF. CDR3 nucleotide sequence: TGTGCCACCGTGAGTCAACTGAGGAACACTGAAGCTTTCTTT.

This chain connects TRBV29-1 to TRBJ2-3; D may be TRBD2 (5 bases). The CDR3 runs to 13 residues. The V gene's germline CDR1 is SQVTM and CDR2 ANQGSEA. Trimming removed 2 bases from V and 5 bases from J, with 11 bases in between. CDR3 region: CSVESEGIDTQYF. The DNA for the CDR3 is TGCAGCGTTGAAAGCGAGGGTATAGATACGCAGTATTTT.

The DNA for the CDR3 is TGTGCCAGTAGTATTAACACAGGGGGCAACTATGGCTACACCTTC. Protein sequence: CASSINTGGNYGYTF. V and J are TRBV19 and TRBJ1-2; the match to TRBD1 covers 9 bases. CDR1 is LNHDA and CDR2 is SQIVND in the germline V gene (reference sequence). The V segment lost 3 bases and the J segment 2 bases; nucleotides outside the gene matches: 4. The CDR3 covers 15 residues.

The chain employs TRBV9 and TRBJ2-5; D is tentatively TRBD1 or TRBD2 (5 bases each). Germline V gene data show CDR1 as SGDLS and CDR2 as YYNGEE. V gave up 0 bases and J gave up 3 bases, with 9 bases separating them. The CDR3 totals 14 residues. The CDR3, as DNA: TGTGCCAGCAGCGTAGGGATGGGGGAAGAGACCCAGTACTTC. This translates into CASSVGMGEETQYF.

The chain joins TRBV9 to TRBJ2-7; 9 bases are a match to TRBD1. With V trimmed by 5 bases and J by 1 base, 4 bases remained unmatched. The CDR3 extends over 14 amino acids. Germline V gene data show CDR1 as SGDLS and CDR2 as YYNGEE. The CDR3 coding sequence is TGTGCCAGCAGGCCCGGGACAGGGTCCTACGAGCAGTACTTC. Its protein product is CASRPGTGSYEQYF.

This clone has just a few counts. The same CDR3 can be traced to other DNA sequences in this sample. V and J are TRBV28 and TRBJ1-2; 7 bases fit TRBD1. Losses at the gene ends were 5 bases for V and 2 bases for J; bases not matched to a gene: 5. From germline, CDR1 is MDHEN and CDR2 SYDVKM. The CDR3 runs to 14 residues. The CDR3 bases are TGTGCCAGCAGTCGACAGGGTCCCAACTATGGCTACACCTTC. It encodes CASSRQGPNYGYTF.

The gene calls are TRBV27 and TRBJ2-7; 7 nucleotides match TRBD1. Trimming removed 6 bases from V and 3 bases from J; junction bases left unmatched: 17. The germline V gene encodes CDR1 MNHEY and CDR2 SMNVEV (reference sequence). This CDR3 spans 17 amino acids. In nucleotides, the CDR3 is TGTGCCAGCAGCCGAAGCCTGCTGGGACAGCAAGACTACGAGCAGTACTTC. This codes for CASSRSLLGQQDYEQYF.